This T cell receptor (beta chain) was sequenced during a study of blood T cell repertoires in COVID-19. Germline CDR1 and CDR2: LNHDA and SQIVND (reference sequence). This CDR3 has 14 amino acids. Germline trimming cut 4 bases from V and 2 bases from J; bases unmatched to any gene: 3. Clones were read by immunoSEQ multiplex PCR, and TCRdb kept only the in-frame ones, dropping some. The table shows about 180,000 clones, with approximately 86% occurring only once. The genes are TRBV19 and TRBJ1-1, with 8 bases lining up with TRBD1. Material for sequencing was peripheral blood. The clonotype comes from a man between 45 and 60 years old with active or convalescent COVID-19. The CDR3 sequence is CASSKQGGNTEAFF. The CDR3 nucleotides read TGTGCCAGTAGTAAACAGGGGGGAAACACTGAAGCTTTCTTT. Full variable domain (outside the CDR3, taken from reference TRBV19 and TRBJ1-1): DGGITQSPKYLFRKEGQNVTLSCEQNLNHDAMYWYRQDPGQGLRLIYYSQIVNDFQKGDIAEGYSVSREKKESFPLTVTSAQKNPTAFYLCASSKQGGNTEAFFGQGTRLTVV.